These T cell receptor beta chains were read from a single sample in a study of T cells in Graves' hyperthyroidism and ophthalmopathy. Each CDR3 protein is one row after TCRdb ran MiXCR on the multiplex PCR reads. This sample has 500,000 to 700,000 distinct CDR3 sequences, with roughly a sixth found just once. Input material: blood. These receptors were collected from a woman between 18 and 29 years old with Graves' hyperthyroidism. CDR3s include the opening cysteine and the closing phenylalanine or tryptophan. D genes are given only for firm matches. Not every row has a clone size; where given, it reads once, few, many or a size class.

j_call d_call clone_size v_call cdr3_nt cdr3_aa
TRBJ2-4 TRBD2 . TRBV24-1 TGTGCCACCAGTGATTTGAGCGGGGACATTCAGTACTTC CATSDLSGDIQYF
TRBJ2-3 TRBD1 many TRBV20-1 TGTATCGCGGGGACAGGGAGCACAGATACGCAGTATTTT CIAGTGSTDTQYF
TRBJ1-5 . few TRBV7-9 TGTGCCAGCAGCCAGACCGGGACCCCCAATCAGCCCCAGCATTTT CASSQTGTPNQPQHF
TRBJ2-7 TRBD2 . TRBV20-1 TGCAGCATACCTCGGACTAGCGGGAGCTACGAGCAGTACTTC CSIPRTSGSYEQYF
TRBJ2-1 . many TRBV2 TGTGCCATTCTGGGACCCGGAGGCTCCTACAATGAGCAGTTCTTC CAILGPGGSYNEQFF
TRBJ1-2 TRBD1 few TRBV18 TGTGCCAGCTCACCTGAAAGTACCGGGACAGGCGGCTACACCTTC CASSPESTGTGGYTF
TRBJ2-1 . many TRBV29-1 TGCAGCCCTACGACAGGAGGGCTAAAAAATGAGCAGTTCTTC CSPTTGGLKNEQFF
TRBJ2-3 TRBD2 many TRBV7-9 TGTGCCAGCAGCCGCACAGCGGGGGGACGTGGCACAGATACGCAGTATTTT CASSRTAGGRGTDTQYF
TRBJ2-3 TRBD1 many TRBV7-2 TGTGCCAGCAGCTTAAGAAGGGCAGGGGGTACAGATACGCAGTATTTT CASSLRRAGGTDTQYF
TRBJ2-1 . once TRBV20-1 TGCAGTGCTAGCCCCGGGATCTACGAGCAGTTCTTC CSASPGIYEQFF
TRBJ1-2 TRBD1 many TRBV12-3/TRBV12-4 TGTGCCAGCAGTTGGGGGGACAGGCGACCTAACTATGGCTACACCTTC CASSWGDRRPNYGYTF
TRBJ2-7 . many TRBV7-9 TGTGCCAGCAGCTCACAGGGTTCCTACGAGCAGTACTTC CASSSQGSYEQYF
TRBJ2-2 TRBD2 many TRBV28 TGTGCCAGCAGTTTAAGAGGGACTAGCTTCACCGGGGAGCTGTTTTTT CASSLRGTSFTGELFF
TRBJ1-5 TRBD1 . TRBV19 TGTGCCAGTAGTATGACGGGACAGGGTATTCATCAGCCCCAGCATTTT CASSMTGQGIHQPQHF
TRBJ2-1 TRBD1 few TRBV29-1 TGCAGCGTTGTAGGGGGCCCGCCCTACAATGAGCAGTTCTTC CSVVGGPPYNEQFF
TRBJ1-4 . many TRBV12-3/TRBV12-4 TGTGCCAGCAGTTTCCTATTTAATGAAAAACTGTTTTTT CASSFLFNEKLFF
TRBJ2-1 . once TRBV12-3/TRBV12-4 TGTGCCAGCAGTTTAGATCATGCAAACAATGAGCAGTTCTTC CASSLDHANNEQFF
TRBJ2-7 TRBD1 many TRBV2 TGTGCCAGCAGTCCCCGGGACAGGGGGAACGAGCAGTACTTC CASSPRDRGNEQYF
TRBJ2-5 . . TRBV6-1 TGTGCCAGCAGAGACCTGGGTTCAGGGGAGACCCAGTACTTC CASRDLGSGETQYF
TRBJ1-1 . many TRBV30 TGTGCCTGGAGTGAAGTGGAATACACTGAAGCTTTCTTT CAWSEVEYTEAFF
TRBJ2-3 TRBD2 few TRBV2 TGTGCCAGCAGTGGGGAGCGGGAGACAGATACGCAGTATTTT CASSGERETDTQYF
TRBJ2-7 . many TRBV5-1 TGCGCCAGCAGCTCGGACAACTACAGGTCATCCTACGAGCAGTACTTC CASSSDNYRSSYEQYF
TRBJ1-6 . . TRBV6-5 TGTGCCAGCAGTTACTCCTGGGACGAAAATTCACCCCTCCACTTT CASSYSWDENSPLHF
TRBJ2-7 . . TRBV6-1 TGTGCCAGCAGTCAGCACGGGTACGAGCAGTACTTC CASSQHGYEQYF
TRBJ2-7 . many TRBV11-1 TGTGCCAGCAGCTTAGAGGTCGGAAGCTCCTACGAGCAGTACTTC CASSLEVGSSYEQYF
TRBJ2-1 TRBD1 . TRBV20-1 TGCAGTGCTCGGGACAGGGACCTCTACAATGAGCAGTTCTTC CSARDRDLYNEQFF
TRBJ2-5 . few TRBV9 TGTGCCAGCAGCCCCGGACTCGGGGCTCAAGAGACCCAGTACTTC CASSPGLGAQETQYF
TRBJ2-3 . few TRBV24-1 TGTGCCACCAGTGTGACCGGGAAGACAGATACGCAGTATTTT CATSVTGKTDTQYF
TRBJ1-1 TRBD1 . TRBV29-1 TGCAGCGCCAACCCAGGGGGGGTACGAACTGAAGCTTTCTTT CSANPGGVRTEAFF
TRBJ1-2 TRBD1 many TRBV30 TGTGCCTGGCGGACAGGGTCGTATGGCTACACCTTC CAWRTGSYGYTF
TRBJ2-7 TRBD2 many TRBV20-1 TGCAGTGCTAGTAGAAGCGGGAGGGCCCAGTACGGATCCTACGAGCAGTACTTC CSASRSGRAQYGSYEQYF
TRBJ2-3 TRBD2 many TRBV12-5 TGTGCTAGTGGTACTGGGGGGGAAGCAGATACGCAGTATTTT CASGTGGEADTQYF
TRBJ2-1 . many TRBV2 TGTGCCAGCAGTCCCCTCCCCTACAATGAGCAGTTCTTC CASSPLPYNEQFF
TRBJ2-3 . many TRBV12-3/TRBV12-4 TGTGCCAGCATCGGACAGAACACAGATACGCAGTATTTT CASIGQNTDTQYF
TRBJ2-7 . many TRBV2 TGTGCCAGCGCGGAGCCTCGGGGTAGCTCCTACGAGCAGTACTTC CASAEPRGSSYEQYF
TRBJ2-1 . . TRBV19 TGTGCCAGTAGTATATCGAGCGGGTTCTACAATGAGCAGTTCTTC CASSISSGFYNEQFF
TRBJ1-5 . many TRBV2 TGTGCCAGCAGTGGACGGGGTTCAAATCAGCCCCAGCATTTT CASSGRGSNQPQHF
TRBJ2-1 . few TRBV7-8 TGTGCCAGCAGCCCTCGACTACTTCTTAGTTTGAACGAGCAGTTCTTC CASSPRLLLSLNEQFF
TRBJ1-6 . many TRBV27 TGTGCCAGCAGCCCTAGATTGGCAGGAGTCGATTCACCCCTCCACTTT CASSPRLAGVDSPLHF
TRBJ1-1 . many TRBV4-3 TGCGCCAGCAGCCAAGACCTGAACACTGAAGCTTTCTTT CASSQDLNTEAFF